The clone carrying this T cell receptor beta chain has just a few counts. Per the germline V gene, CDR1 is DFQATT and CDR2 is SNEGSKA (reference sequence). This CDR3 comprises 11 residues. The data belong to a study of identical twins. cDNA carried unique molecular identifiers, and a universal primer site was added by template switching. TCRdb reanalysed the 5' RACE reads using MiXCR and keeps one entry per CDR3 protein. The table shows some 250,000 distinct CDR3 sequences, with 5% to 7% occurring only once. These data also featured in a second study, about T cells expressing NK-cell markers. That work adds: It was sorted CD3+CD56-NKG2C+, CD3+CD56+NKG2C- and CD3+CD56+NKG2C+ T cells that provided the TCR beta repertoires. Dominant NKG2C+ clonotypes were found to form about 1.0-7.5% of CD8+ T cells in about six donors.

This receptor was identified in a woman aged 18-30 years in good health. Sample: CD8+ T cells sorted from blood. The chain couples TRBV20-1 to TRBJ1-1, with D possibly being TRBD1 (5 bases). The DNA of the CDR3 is TGCAAAGGCCAGGAGGGGACTGAAGCTTTCTTT. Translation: CKGQEGTEAFF.